This T cell receptor (beta chain) was profiled in a study of cytomegalovirus exposure and HLA in healthy donors. General study results and limits: As a later analysis showed, a missense DCLRE1C variant was linked to trimming of TCR beta V- and J-genes.

A note on this clone: Its antigen is unknown. Other nucleotide sequences from this sample produce the same CDR3.

The PCR had 60 Vbeta and 13 Jbeta primers. This table comes from immunoSEQ multiplex PCR, and its TCRdb copy is limited to in-frame clones, with some not included. This sample has about 160,000 clones, with about three quarters found just once. Per the germline V gene, CDR1 is SGHRS and CDR2 is YFSETQ. The length of the CDR3 is 14 residues. V was trimmed by 1 base and J by 1 base, leaving 8 bases between them. This TCR was sampled from a female donor in good health and CMV-seronegative. The sequencing sample was made of PBMCs. The chain couples TRBV5-1 to TRBJ1-1; no definite D call. CDR3 DNA: TGCGCCAGCAGCTTGTACAAATCGAACACTGAAGCTTTCTTT. As protein: CASSLYKSNTEAFF.